A single sample gave rise to the 22 T cell receptor beta chains below, sequenced in a study of cytomegalovirus exposure and HLA in healthy donors. The PCR used 60 Vbeta and 13 Jbeta primers. Profiling relied on immunoSEQ multiplex PCR, and the TCRdb table lists in-frame clones only, not all of them. The sample holds some 190,000 clones, around 80% seen once. The source material was PBMCs. These receptors all stem from a woman aged 25 to 45 in good health and CMV-seropositive.

The V gene is TRBV7-9, the J gene TRBJ2-3; 9 bases map to TRBD1. Trimming at V came to 5 bases and at J to 4 bases, leaving 10 bases not matched to a gene. Germline values: CDR1 SEHNR, CDR2 FQNEAQ (reference sequence). The CDR3 extends over 16 amino acids. CDR3 DNA: TGTGCCAGCAGCCGCCGGTTCACAGGGGGCGCAGATACGCAGTATTTT. Amino acid sequence: CASSRRFTGGADTQYF.

The genes are TRBV6-4 and TRBJ2-2, with D perhaps matching TRBD1 (6 bases). Looked up from germline, CDR1 is MRHNA and CDR2 is SNTAGT. This CDR3 spans 17 amino acids. With 7 bases removed from V and 3 bases from J, the gap between germline ends came to 21 bases. CDR3 sequence (DNA): TGTGCCAGCAACCCCGGGGAAAGGTCAGGGGACACCGGGGAGCTGTTTTTT. It is translated as CASNPGERSGDTGELFF.

The rearrangement uses TRBV10-3 and TRBJ1-2, with a tentative D call TRBD1 (5 bases). CDR3 length: 15 residues. Germline V lookup: CDR1 ENHRY, CDR2 SYGVKD. The V end lost 4 bases, the J end lost 0 bases, and 12 bases lay between the germline ends. CDR3 nucleotides: TGTGCCATCAGTGTCACAGGACCTACTAACTATGGCTACACCTTC. Protein product: CAISVTGPTNYGYTF.

This rearrangement joins TRBV19 to TRBJ2-7; TRBD1 is a possible D gene (5 bases). V was trimmed by 6 bases and J by 4 bases, leaving 13 bases between them. Per germline, CDR1 LNHDA and CDR2 SQIVND (reference sequence). This CDR3 has 13 amino acids. The CDR3 loop is CASSPTTGYEQYF. The CDR3 DNA reads as TGTGCCAGTAGCCCCACCACAGGTTACGAGCAGTACTTC.

In DNA, the CDR3 is TGCGCCAGCAGCCAAGATTCAGGGGGCTCCTACAATGAGCAGTTCTTC. Amino acids: CASSQDSGGSYNEQFF. The rearrangement joins TRBV4-3 to TRBJ2-1; 7 bases fit TRBD1. After removal of 0 bases from V and 0 bases from J, the junction contained 2 bases not matched to a gene. The CDR3 spans 16 residues. Germline V lookup: CDR1 LGHNA, CDR2 YSLEER.

The chain has TRBV27 and TRBJ1-6; no firm D call. Trimming removed 3 bases at V and 10 bases at J, with 19 bases between. This CDR3 region has 16 residues. Germline V gene data show CDR1 as MNHEY and CDR2 as SMNVEV (reference sequence). CDR3 protein: CASSFGVGESGSPLHF. The CDR3 DNA is TGTGCCAGCAGTTTTGGGGTCGGGGAGAGCGGATCACCCCTCCACTTT.

The chain carries TRBV2 and TRBJ2-4; 7 bases map to TRBD1. J lost 8 bases, V lost 6 bases, and 7 bases had no gene match. This CDR3 has 13 amino acids. Germline V lookup: CDR1 SNHLY, CDR2 FYNNEI. CDR3 in amino acids: CASSPGTVDIQYF. CDR3 nucleotide sequence: TGTGCCAGCAGCCCAGGGACAGTAGACATTCAGTACTTC.

The chain recombines TRBV5-1 with TRBJ2-2; 11 bases match TRBD2. The V and J ends lost 4 bases and 6 bases, in that order; junction bases with no gene match: 5. Germline assignment: CDR1 SGHRS and CDR2 YFSETQ. The CDR3 has 15 amino acids. Written as DNA, the CDR3 is TGCGCCAGCAGCGTGGGGACTAGCGGTGCCGGGGAGCTGTTTTTT. It specifies CASSVGTSGAGELFF.

This clone turned up a few times. The chain carries TRBV9 and TRBJ2-7; the match to TRBD2 covers 9 bases. The CDR3 is 13 residues long. CDR1 is SGDLS and CDR2 is YYNGEE in the germline V gene. V trimming: 2 bases; J trimming: 6 bases; junction bases outside the gene matches: 3. The CDR3 sequence: CASSVRGGSEQYF. In DNA, the CDR3 is TGTGCCAGCAGCGTGCGGGGGGGCTCCGAGCAGTACTTC.

The chain couples TRBV6-5 to TRBJ2-3, with 15 positions matching TRBD2. Germline V gene data show CDR1 as MNHEY and CDR2 as SVGAGI. This CDR3 spans 16 amino acids. V shed 2 bases, J shed 7 bases, and the junction held 4 bases outside the gene matches. This CDR3 reads CASSYPGTSGGNTQYF. CDR3 coding DNA: TGTGCCAGCAGTTACCCCGGGACTAGCGGGGGGAATACGCAGTATTTT.

CDR3 residues: CASSLVGQSTEAFF. The CDR3 DNA reads TGCGCCAGCAGCCTAGTCGGCCAGAGCACTGAAGCTTTCTTT. The J gene is TRBJ1-1, the V gene TRBV5-1; D not certain. From germline, CDR1 is SGHRS and CDR2 YFSETQ. V was shortened by 4 bases and J by 4 bases, with 14 bases between the two germline ends. The length of the CDR3 is 14 residues.

This clone was counted only a few times. The chain has TRBV5-4 and TRBJ2-4; 9 positions agree with TRBD2. There are 18 residues in the CDR3. The ends lost 0 bases at V and 7 bases at J; junction bases unmatched: 14. Germline lookup yields CDR1 SGHNT and CDR2 YYREEE (reference sequence). The CDR3 sequence is CASSLGRAGGPQGNIQYF. For the CDR3, the DNA is TGTGCCAGCAGCTTGGGACGCGCGGGGGGGCCGCAGGGGAACATTCAGTACTTC.

The chain uses TRBV7-6 and TRBJ2-7, with 9 bases that match TRBD1. This CDR3 region has 16 residues. V dropped 3 bases and J dropped 6; count of bases not matched to a gene: 12. Germline assignment: CDR1 SGHVS and CDR2 FNYEAQ. This CDR3 is CASSLITGQGRGEQYF. The DNA of the CDR3 is TGTGCCAGCAGCTTGATCACGGGACAGGGAAGGGGCGAGCAGTACTTC.

The chain uses TRBV6-1 and TRBJ2-5; 9 bases are a match to TRBD2. The V gene end was trimmed by 7 bases and the J gene end by 3 bases; junction bases not matched to a gene: 3. The CDR3 runs 13 residues. Looked up from germline, CDR1 is MNHNS and CDR2 is SASEGT. CDR3 DNA sequence: TGTGCCAGCAATGGCGGGGGGGAAGAGACCCAGTACTTC. As protein: CASNGGGEETQYF.

The V and J genes are TRBV5-4 and TRBJ2-2; 7 bases are shared with TRBD1. Germline loops: CDR1 SGHNT, CDR2 YYREEE (reference sequence). This CDR3 spans 15 amino acids. V was clipped by 4 bases and J by 5 bases; unmatched bases: 8. The CDR3 nucleotides are TGTGCCAGCAGCCAGGGGACAGTCACTACCGGGGAGCTGTTTTTT. Protein sequence: CASSQGTVTTGELFF.

J is TRBJ2-1 and V is TRBV4-2; the match to TRBD1 covers 10 bases. J gave up 6 bases and V 0 bases, and 8 bases lay outside the gene matches. CDR1 and CDR2 from the germline V gene are LGHNA and YNFKEQ. This CDR3 has 17 amino acids. CDR3 residues: CASSQDTTGTGVNEQFF. CDR3 coding DNA: TGTGCCAGCAGCCAAGATACCACCGGGACAGGGGTCAATGAGCAGTTCTTC.

The chain recombines TRBV7-9 with TRBJ1-5; 8 bases line up with TRBD1. CDR3 length: 14 residues. V shed 4 bases and J 7 bases; nucleotides not matched to a gene: 6. CDR1 SEHNR and CDR2 FQNEAQ come from the germline V gene (reference sequence). The CDR3 here is CASSSRGQGQPQHF. CDR3 DNA: TGTGCCAGCAGCTCCAGGGGGCAGGGGCAGCCCCAGCATTTT.

This sequence joins TRBV28 and TRBJ2-1, with D uncertain. Germline V gene data show CDR1 as MDHEN and CDR2 as SYDVKM. This CDR3 is 14 amino acids long. V was shortened by 6 bases and J by 2 bases, with 11 bases between the two germline ends. Here the CDR3 reads CASSPSPAYNEQFF. CDR3 coding DNA: TGTGCCAGCAGCCCATCGCCGGCCTACAATGAGCAGTTCTTC.

The chain has TRBV15 and TRBJ1-4; 8 nucleotides agree with TRBD1. V shed 1 base, J shed 6 bases, and the junction held 10 bases outside the gene matches. Per the germline V gene, CDR1 is LNHNV and CDR2 is YYDKDF (reference sequence). The CDR3 covers 17 residues. CDR3 region: CATSRGLVDRADEKLFF. Here the CDR3 DNA reads TGTGCCACCAGCAGAGGCTTGGTGGACAGGGCGGATGAAAAACTGTTTTTT. The full variable domain, with the rest looked up from reference TRBV15 and TRBJ1-4, is DAMVIQNPRYQVTQFGKPVTLSCSQTLNHNVMYWYQQKSSQAPKLLFHYYDKDFNNEADTPDNFQSRRPNTSFCFLDIRSPGLGDTAMYLCATSRGLVDRADEKLFFGSGTQLSVL.

The chain uses TRBV11-2 and TRBJ2-2; 7 positions agree with TRBD2. The CDR3 covers 15 residues. V lost 3 bases to trimming and J lost 3 bases; unmatched junction nucleotides: 4. Germline lookup yields CDR1 SGHAT and CDR2 FQNNGV. The CDR3 sequence: CASSLGGTHTGELFF. For the CDR3, the DNA is TGTGCCAGCAGCTTGGGGGGGACCCACACCGGGGAGCTGTTTTTT.

The V call is TRBV2, the J call TRBJ2-1, with 14 bases lining up with TRBD2. This CDR3 region has 15 residues. In germline, CDR1 is SNHLY, CDR2 FYNNEI. Trimming at V came to 4 bases and at J to 8 bases, leaving 4 bases not matched to a gene. The DNA for the CDR3 is TGTGCCAGCAGTGGGACGGGACTAGCGGGGGATGAGCAGTTCTTC. Its translation is CASSGTGLAGDEQFF.

As DNA, the CDR3 is TGTGCCAGCAGTCCGGACAGGGGTCGTGAAAAACTGTTTTTT. Its translation: CASSPDRGREKLFF. This chain connects TRBV2 to TRBJ1-4, with 9 bases that match TRBD1. The V gene end was trimmed by 5 bases and the J gene end by 7 bases; junction bases not matched to a gene: 5. The germline CDR1 and CDR2 sequences are SNHLY and FYNNEI. This CDR3 has 14 amino acids. The complete variable domain, with remaining parts taken from reference TRBV2 and TRBJ1-4, reads EPEVTQTPSHQVTQMGQEVILRCVPISNHLYFYWYRQILGQKVEFLVSFYNNEISEKSEIFDDQFSVERPDGSNFTLKIRSTKLEDSAMYFCASSPDRGREKLFFGSGTQLSVL.